The present T cell receptor beta chain was sequenced within a study of T cells after yellow fever vaccination. A 5'RACE template-switching step, the method used to make TCR cDNA, added a universal primer site and UMIs. TCRdb reanalysed the 5' RACE reads using MiXCR and keeps one entry per CDR3 protein. This table has about 510,000 distinct CDR3 sequences, 20% to 25% appearing once. Findings of the study overall: CD4 and CD8 compartments shared a small share of clonotypes, likely from convergent recombination. Detected again after the booster were most primary-vaccination clones, at 95% to 98% CD4 and 70% to 90% CD8.

This clonotype occurred a few times. Its antigen is as yet unknown. The source is a man between 18 and 35 years old who received the YFV17D yellow fever vaccine. The sequenced sample was PBMCs, obtained less than 25 days after the first yellow fever vaccination.

Written as DNA, the CDR3 is TGTGCCAGCAGTGAATTTGGCCAGGTGGGAACTTCACCCCTCCACTTT. Protein: CASSEFGQVGTSPLHF. The rearrangement joins TRBV6-1 to TRBJ1-6; D not resolved. The germline CDR1 and CDR2 sequences are MNHNS and SASEGT. The CDR3 consists of 16 residues. V lost 2 bases and J lost 9, with 17 bases in between.